This T cell receptor beta chain was obtained from a study of T cells in Graves' hyperthyroidism and ophthalmopathy. Study summary: Peripheral blood collection took place at initial diagnosis, before any treatment.

In this sample, this clonotype turned up many times. Its cognate antigen is unknown. The CDR3 regions of TCR beta were amplified from RNA transcripts. TCR CDR3 regions were first amplified by RT-PCR with HTBI primers. TCRdb used MiXCR to reprocess the multiplex PCR reads, holding one entry per CDR3 protein. The table includes roughly 630,000 distinct CDR3 sequences, around 14% detected once. The V segment lost 7 bases and the J segment 4 bases; nucleotides outside the gene matches: 10. The V gene's germline CDR1 is SEHNR and CDR2 FQNEAQ (reference sequence). CDR3 length equals 15 residues. General observations from the study: Ophthalmopathy, which appeared later, was predicted by the model a median around 6.9 months before onset. Blood also held most thyroid clonotypes expanded beyond 0.001.

This chain connects TRBV7-9 to TRBJ2-5; 9 bases fit TRBD2. This TCR was recovered from a woman younger than 45 with Graves' hyperthyroidism. The sample was blood. Written as DNA, the CDR3 is TGTGCCAGCACCCCGGTGGGACTAGCCGGAGAGACCCAGTACTTC. Translated, it gives CASTPVGLAGETQYF.